Each of the 27 T cell receptor beta chains below was sequenced from the same sample in a study of a mutant IDH1 vaccine in newly diagnosed glioma. Their cognate antigens are unknown. Libraries were prepared by immunoSEQ multiplex PCR; TCRdb keeps only in-frame clonotypes and omits some of them. The sample gives around 78,000 clones, approximately 85% of which show up once; approximately 2.1% is in the top ten. Time point specified: week 23, last vaccination. Doses consisted of 300 ug of mutant IDH1 20-mer peptide each, paired with topical imiquimod. The sequencing used PBMCs, collected from a glioma patient whose treatment included an IDH1 peptide vaccine. Receptor source: a man in his thirties or forties with glioma. Some clones in this sample may be carry-over from other donors' samples.

The chain is built from TRBV5-5 and TRBJ2-2; D possibly corresponds to TRBD2 (5 bases). The CDR3 spans 15 residues. Germline V gene lookup returns CDR1 SGHKS and CDR2 YYEKEE (reference sequence). V lost 2 bases and J 6 bases, leaving 14 bases between the germline ends. The CDR3 spells CASSLVRDPAGELFF. The CDR3 nucleotides are TGTGCCAGCAGCTTAGTCCGGGATCCCGCCGGGGAGCTGTTTTTT.

The V and J genes are TRBV28 and TRBJ1-3; D call uncertain. CDR1 is MDHEN, CDR2 SYDVKM, per germline. The V and J ends lost 6 bases and 2 bases respectively, with 14 bases between them. This CDR3 spans 15 amino acids. For the CDR3, the DNA is TGTGCCAGCAGCCCCGACGGGGAAGCTGGAAACACCATATATTTT. It is translated as CASSPDGEAGNTIYF.

The J gene is TRBJ2-7, the V gene TRBV20-1; 8 nucleotides line up with TRBD1. The CDR3 is 11 amino acids. CDR1 and CDR2 (germline): DFQATT, SNEGSKA (reference sequence). Trimming removed 4 bases from V and 9 bases from J; junction bases left unmatched: 5. CDR3 protein: CSANQGARQYF. CDR3 DNA sequence: TGCAGTGCTAATCAGGGGGCGAGGCAGTACTTC.

The V gene is TRBV5-1, the J gene TRBJ2-3; possibly TRBD1 or TRBD2 for D (6 bases each). Germline V CDR1 and CDR2: SGHRS, YFSETQ. The CDR3 is 15 residues long. Trimming left V 0 bases short and J 1 base short, with 9 bases between. Written as DNA, the CDR3 is TGCGCCAGCAGCTTGGAGGGGGGAGGCACAGATACGCAGTATTTT. This encodes CASSLEGGGTDTQYF.

This chain uses TRBV28 with TRBJ1-3, with 7 bases lining up with TRBD1. The junction had 4 bases not matched to a gene; V was cut back by 3 bases and J by 2 bases. The CDR3 runs 15 residues. CDR1 is MDHEN and CDR2 is SYDVKM in the germline V gene. The CDR3 reads CASSLFQGAGNTIYF. CDR3 nucleotides: TGTGCCAGCAGTTTGTTTCAGGGGGCTGGAAACACCATATATTTT.

V usage is TRBV5-1 and J usage is TRBJ2-2; TRBD2 matches at 9 bases. Germline loops: CDR1 SGHRS, CDR2 YFSETQ. There are 17 residues in the CDR3. With V trimmed by 5 bases and J by 1 base, 9 bases remained unmatched. The CDR3 protein is CASSTIGAGGNTGELFF. DNA for the CDR3: TGCGCCAGCAGTACCATAGGAGCGGGAGGGAACACCGGGGAGCTGTTTTTT.

The gene calls are TRBV7-9 and TRBJ2-5, with 12 bases aligning to TRBD1. Per germline, CDR1 SEHNR and CDR2 FQNEAQ (reference sequence). This CDR3 is built from 16 residues. Trimming took 4 bases from V and 5 from J; bases not matched to a gene: 8. CDR3 in amino acids: CASSSRGQGALETQYF. The CDR3 DNA is TGTGCCAGCAGCTCGAGGGGACAGGGGGCGCTTGAGACCCAGTACTTC.

The gene calls are TRBV2 and TRBJ1-3, with a tentative D call TRBD1 (5 bases). The CDR3 covers 14 residues. Germline V lookup: CDR1 SNHLY, CDR2 FYNNEI. Trimming pared 8 bases from V and 0 bases from J, leaving 11 bases between. In nucleotides, the CDR3 is TGTGCCAGCCGGCCGGGGGTCTCTGGAAACACCATATATTTT. Its translation is CASRPGVSGNTIYF.

This clone was detected once. The chain recombines TRBV18 with TRBJ2-3; weak D call: TRBD2 (5 bases). Germline CDR1 and CDR2: KGHSH and LQKENI. V was trimmed by 3 bases and J by 0 bases, leaving 10 bases between them. The CDR3 contains 15 residues. The CDR3 loop is CASSPASRSTDTQYF. CDR3 sequence (DNA): TGTGCCAGCTCACCGGCTAGCAGAAGCACAGATACGCAGTATTTT.

This chain uses TRBV15 with TRBJ2-3; 7 nucleotides line up with TRBD2. CDR1 is LNHNV and CDR2 is YYDKDF in the germline V gene (reference sequence). The V and J ends lost 5 bases and 4 bases, in that order; junction bases with no gene match: 6. This CDR3 is built from 14 residues. The CDR3 coding sequence is TGTGCCACCAGCCCGGGGGGTAGTGCAGATACGCAGTATTTT. As protein: CATSPGGSADTQYF. The whole variable domain, filled in from reference TRBV15 and TRBJ2-3, reads DAMVIQNPRYQVTQFGKPVTLSCSQTLNHNVMYWYQQKSSQAPKLLFHYYDKDFNNEADTPDNFQSRRPNTSFCFLDIRSPGLGDTAMYLCATSPGGSADTQYFGPGTRLTVL.

The V and J genes are TRBV11-2 and TRBJ2-2; D gene unclear. In germline, CDR1 is SGHAT, CDR2 FQNNGV. The V end was cut by 3 bases, the J end by 4 bases, with 9 bases between. The CDR3 sequence is 14 residues long. DNA for the CDR3: TGTGCCAGCAGCTTCAGTGTTTCCACCGGGGAGCTGTTTTTT. As protein: CASSFSVSTGELFF.

In regard to this clone: Within the sample, other DNA sequences also encode this same CDR3. The chain has TRBV27 and TRBJ1-2, with TRBD1 identical over 8 bases. In germline, CDR1 is MNHEY, CDR2 SMNVEV (reference sequence). V lost 5 bases, J lost 4 bases, and 6 bases stayed unmatched. CDR3 length equals 14 residues. The CDR3 region has the DNA TGTGCCAGCAGTCCAGGACAGGGCTTCTATGGCTACACCTTC. It yields the protein CASSPGQGFYGYTF.

CDR3: CASSQVDRADQPQHF. The CDR3 DNA sequence: TGTGCCAGCAGCCAAGTCGACAGGGCGGATCAGCCCCAGCATTTT. The chain couples TRBV4-2 to TRBJ1-5; the match to TRBD1 covers 7 bases. Per the germline V gene, CDR1 is LGHNA and CDR2 is YNFKEQ. The CDR3 spans 15 residues. The V segment lost 1 base and the J segment 5 bases; nucleotides outside the gene matches: 5.

This clone was detected once. The CDR3 DNA is TGTGCCAGCACCCCGTCCACTTTCAGGGGAGGAGGAACTGAAGCTTTCTTT. It encodes CASTPSTFRGGGTEAFF. This chain uses TRBV28 with TRBJ1-1; TRBD1 is a possible D gene (6 bases). This CDR3 contains 17 residues. The germline V gene encodes CDR1 MDHEN and CDR2 SYDVKM. Trimming left V 7 bases short and J 5 bases short, with 26 bases between.

V gene TRBV28 combines with J gene TRBJ1-6; a weak D match, TRBD1 (5 bases). CDR1 and CDR2 from the germline V gene are MDHEN and SYDVKM. The CDR3 sequence is 14 residues long. Trimming pared 2 bases from V and 10 bases from J, leaving 12 bases between. CDR3 DNA sequence: TGTGCCAGCAGTTTAACTGGGAGGGACTCACCCCTCCACTTT. It encodes CASSLTGRDSPLHF.

This clone has only a few counts. The rearrangement links TRBV30 to TRBJ1-1; no clear D. V was shortened by 5 bases and J by 5 bases, with 9 bases between the two germline ends. Germline assignment: CDR1 GTSNPN and CDR2 SVGIG (reference sequence). This CDR3 has 11 residues. In DNA, the CDR3 is TGTGCCTGGGTCACCTGGACTGAAGCTTTCTTT. Residues: CAWVTWTEAFF.

The rearrangement joins TRBV6-1 to TRBJ2-7, with unresolved D. The CDR3 is 10 amino acids. The V end was cut by 10 bases, the J end by 3 bases, with 7 bases between. Germline values: CDR1 MNHNS, CDR2 SASEGT. CDR3 residues: CATSNYEQYF. CDR3 coding DNA: TGTGCCACTTCGAACTACGAGCAGTACTTC.

This chain uses TRBV7-3 with TRBJ2-1; D not certain. The CDR3 sequence is 13 residues long. The germline CDR1 and CDR2 sequences are SGHTA and FQGTGA. V was trimmed by 5 bases and J by 4 bases, leaving 9 bases between them. In DNA form, the CDR3 reads TGTGCCAGCAGCCCCGACCGGTACAATGAGCAGTTCTTC. It codes for CASSPDRYNEQFF.

The rearrangement joins TRBV5-1 to TRBJ1-6; D ambiguous. Trimming took 0 bases from V and 1 from J, leaving 8 bases between them. The CDR3 has 16 residues. CDR1 and CDR2 from the germline V gene are SGHRS and YFSETQ. In nucleotides, the CDR3 is TGCGCCAGCAGCTTGGAATGGGGATCCTATAATTCACCCCTCCACTTT. Encoded protein: CASSLEWGSYNSPLHF.

The chain recombines TRBV18 with TRBJ2-1; 11 nucleotides line up with TRBD2. The germline gives CDR1 KGHSH, CDR2 LQKENI. The CDR3 totals 20 residues. After removal of 2 bases from V and 5 bases from J, the junction contained 17 bases not matched to a gene. CDR3 bases: TGTGCCAGCTCACCAATGAGCATGCTAGCGGGAGGTGGCTTTAACAATGAGCAGTTCTTC. This codes for CASSPMSMLAGGGFNNEQFF.

Here the CDR3 reads CASSVGSQETQYF. The CDR3 coding sequence is TGTGCCAGTAGTGTGGGCAGCCAAGAGACCCAGTACTTC. The chain has TRBV19 and TRBJ2-5, with unresolved D. Germline lookup yields CDR1 LNHDA and CDR2 SQIVND (reference sequence). V was trimmed by 5 bases and J by 1 base, leaving 8 bases between them. The CDR3 extends over 13 amino acids.

V is TRBV19 and J is TRBJ1-6; D call uncertain. Trimming shortened V by 9 bases and J by 6 bases, and 21 bases separated the two germline ends. The CDR3 runs to 16 residues. CDR1 and CDR2 (germline): LNHDA, SQIVND (reference sequence). This chain's CDR3 is CASESQHSLFNSPLHF. In nucleotides, the CDR3 is TGTGCCAGCGAGTCTCAACATTCACTGTTTAATTCACCCCTCCACTTT.

The rearrangement joins TRBV18 to TRBJ2-7; a weak D match, TRBD1 (6 bases). The CDR3 is 15 residues long. Trimming shortened V by 5 bases and J by 0 bases, and 14 bases separated the two germline ends. Germline lookup yields CDR1 KGHSH and CDR2 LQKENI. CDR3: CASSSRQASSYEQYF. In DNA, the CDR3 is TGTGCCAGCTCATCCCGACAGGCATCCTCCTACGAGCAGTACTTC.

The chain carries TRBV11-2 and TRBJ1-6; D is uncertain. Germline V CDR1 and CDR2: SGHAT, FQNNGV. The CDR3 runs to 12 residues. V lost 5 bases, J lost 8 bases, and 7 bases lay in between. As DNA, the CDR3 is TGTGCCAGCAGCCCGAAGTATTCACCCCTCCACTTT. It translates to CASSPKYSPLHF.

The chain employs TRBV6-1 and TRBJ1-6; the D is unclear. The CDR3 totals 13 residues. Germline lookup yields CDR1 MNHNS and CDR2 SASEGT. V was cut by 1 base and J by 9 bases, with 7 bases left in between. The CDR3 nucleotides are TGTGCCAGCAGTGAAGGAGGGCCTTCACCCCTCCACTTT. The encoded protein is CASSEGGPSPLHF.

The V and J genes are TRBV18 and TRBJ1-1; D perhaps matches TRBD1 (6 bases). From germline, CDR1 is KGHSH and CDR2 LQKENI. This CDR3 comprises 15 residues. Trimming took off 3 bases at V and 3 bases at J, with 14 bases between the two ends. DNA for the CDR3: TGTGCCAGCTCACCCGCCGGGGGGCAAGACACTGAAGCTTTCTTT. The encoded protein is CASSPAGGQDTEAFF.

The chain links TRBV4-1 to TRBJ2-7; TRBD2 matches at 7 bases. J lost 0 bases, V lost 3 bases, and 8 bases had no gene match. This CDR3 has 16 amino acids. Germline V gene lookup returns CDR1 MGHRA and CDR2 YSYEKL. Here the CDR3 reads CASSQILALSSYEQYF. CDR3 nucleotide sequence: TGCGCCAGCAGCCAGATACTAGCGCTGAGCTCCTACGAGCAGTACTTC.